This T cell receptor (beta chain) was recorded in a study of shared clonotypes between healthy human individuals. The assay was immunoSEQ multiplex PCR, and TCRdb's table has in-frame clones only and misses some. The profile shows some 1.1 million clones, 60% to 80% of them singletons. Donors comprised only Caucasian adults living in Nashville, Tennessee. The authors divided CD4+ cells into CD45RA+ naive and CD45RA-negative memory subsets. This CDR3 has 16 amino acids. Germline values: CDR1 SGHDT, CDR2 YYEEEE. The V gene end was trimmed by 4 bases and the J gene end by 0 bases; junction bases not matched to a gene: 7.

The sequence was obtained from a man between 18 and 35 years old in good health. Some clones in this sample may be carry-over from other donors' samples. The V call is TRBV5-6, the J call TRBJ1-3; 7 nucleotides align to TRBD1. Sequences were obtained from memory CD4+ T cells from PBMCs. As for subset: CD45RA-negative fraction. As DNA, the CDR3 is TGTGCCAGCAGCCGAAGACAGGGCAACTCTGGAAACACCATATATTTT. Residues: CASSRRQGNSGNTIYF.